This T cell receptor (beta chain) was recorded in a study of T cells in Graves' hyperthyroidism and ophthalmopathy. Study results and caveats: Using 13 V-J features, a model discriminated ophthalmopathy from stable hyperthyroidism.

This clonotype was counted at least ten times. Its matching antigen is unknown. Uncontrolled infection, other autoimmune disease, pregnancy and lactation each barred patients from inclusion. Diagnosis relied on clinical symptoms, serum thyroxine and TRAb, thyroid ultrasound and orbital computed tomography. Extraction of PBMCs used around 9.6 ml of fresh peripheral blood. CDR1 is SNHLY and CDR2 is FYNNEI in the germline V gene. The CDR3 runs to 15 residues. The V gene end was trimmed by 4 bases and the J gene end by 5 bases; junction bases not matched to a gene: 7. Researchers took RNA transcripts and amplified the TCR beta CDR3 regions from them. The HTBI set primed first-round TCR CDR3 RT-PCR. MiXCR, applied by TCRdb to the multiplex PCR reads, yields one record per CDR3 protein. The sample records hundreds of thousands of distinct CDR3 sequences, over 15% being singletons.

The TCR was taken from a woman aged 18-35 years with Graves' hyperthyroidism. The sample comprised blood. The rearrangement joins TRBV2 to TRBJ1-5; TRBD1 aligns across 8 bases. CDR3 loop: CASSAGGSLYQPQHF. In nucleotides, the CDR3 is TGTGCCAGCAGTGCAGGGGGCTCACTGTATCAGCCCCAGCATTTT.